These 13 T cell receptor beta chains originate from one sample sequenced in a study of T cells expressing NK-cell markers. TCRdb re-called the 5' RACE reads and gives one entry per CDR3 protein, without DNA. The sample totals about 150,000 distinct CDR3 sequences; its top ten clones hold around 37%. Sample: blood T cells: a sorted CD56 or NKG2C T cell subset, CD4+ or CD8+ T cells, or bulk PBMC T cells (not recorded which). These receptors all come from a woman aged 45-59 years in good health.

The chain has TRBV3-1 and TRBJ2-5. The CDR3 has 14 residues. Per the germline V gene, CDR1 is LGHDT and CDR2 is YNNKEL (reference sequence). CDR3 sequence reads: CASSQGQGSETQYF.

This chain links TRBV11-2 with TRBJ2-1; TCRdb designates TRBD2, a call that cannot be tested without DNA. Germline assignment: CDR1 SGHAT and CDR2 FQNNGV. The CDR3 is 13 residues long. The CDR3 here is CASSLAGEGEQFF.

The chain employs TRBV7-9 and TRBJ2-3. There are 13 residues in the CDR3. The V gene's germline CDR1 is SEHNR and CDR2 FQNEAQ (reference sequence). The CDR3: CASSLSDADTQYF.

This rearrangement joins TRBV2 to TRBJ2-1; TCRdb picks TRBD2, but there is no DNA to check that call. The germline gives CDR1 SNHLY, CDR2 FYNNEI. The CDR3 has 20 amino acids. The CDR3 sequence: CASRKGLAGGPDTLYNEQFF.

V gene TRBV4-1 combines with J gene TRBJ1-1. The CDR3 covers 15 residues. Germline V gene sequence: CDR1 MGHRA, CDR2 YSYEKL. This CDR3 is CASSQGPAFNTEAFF.

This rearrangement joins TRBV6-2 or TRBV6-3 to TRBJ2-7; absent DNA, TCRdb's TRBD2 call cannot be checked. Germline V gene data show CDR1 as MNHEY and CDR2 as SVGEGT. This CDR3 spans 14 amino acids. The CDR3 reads CASIVGDWSYEQYF.

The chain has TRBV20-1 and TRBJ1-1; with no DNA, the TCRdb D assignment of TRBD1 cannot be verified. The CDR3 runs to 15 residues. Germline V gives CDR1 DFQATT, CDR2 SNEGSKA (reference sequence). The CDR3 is CSASPLGGDLTEAFF.

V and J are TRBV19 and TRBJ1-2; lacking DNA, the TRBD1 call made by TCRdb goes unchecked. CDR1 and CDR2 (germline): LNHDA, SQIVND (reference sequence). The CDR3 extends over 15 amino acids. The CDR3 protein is CASNARTGVIYGYTF.

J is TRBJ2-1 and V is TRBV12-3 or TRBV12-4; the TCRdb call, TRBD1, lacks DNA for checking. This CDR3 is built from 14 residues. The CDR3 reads CASTGTGAYNEQFF.

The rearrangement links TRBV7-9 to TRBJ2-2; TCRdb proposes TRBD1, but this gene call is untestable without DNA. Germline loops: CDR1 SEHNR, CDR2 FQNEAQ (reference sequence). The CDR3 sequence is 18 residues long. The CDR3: CASSPGTGFNKNTGELFF.

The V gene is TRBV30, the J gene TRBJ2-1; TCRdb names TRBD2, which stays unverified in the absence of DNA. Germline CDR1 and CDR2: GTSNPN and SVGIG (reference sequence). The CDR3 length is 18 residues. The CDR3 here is CAWRVTSGKILGINEQFF.

The CDR3 reads CASSDSFSGSETGELFF. This chain uses TRBV6-4 with TRBJ2-2; TCRdb indicates TRBD2, and absent DNA this call remains unverified. There are 17 residues in the CDR3. CDR1 is MRHNA and CDR2 is SNTAGT in the germline V gene.

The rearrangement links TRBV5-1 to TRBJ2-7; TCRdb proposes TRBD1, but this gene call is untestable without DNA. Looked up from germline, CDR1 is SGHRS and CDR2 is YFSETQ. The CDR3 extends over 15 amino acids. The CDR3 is CASSLVSAEGGEQYF.